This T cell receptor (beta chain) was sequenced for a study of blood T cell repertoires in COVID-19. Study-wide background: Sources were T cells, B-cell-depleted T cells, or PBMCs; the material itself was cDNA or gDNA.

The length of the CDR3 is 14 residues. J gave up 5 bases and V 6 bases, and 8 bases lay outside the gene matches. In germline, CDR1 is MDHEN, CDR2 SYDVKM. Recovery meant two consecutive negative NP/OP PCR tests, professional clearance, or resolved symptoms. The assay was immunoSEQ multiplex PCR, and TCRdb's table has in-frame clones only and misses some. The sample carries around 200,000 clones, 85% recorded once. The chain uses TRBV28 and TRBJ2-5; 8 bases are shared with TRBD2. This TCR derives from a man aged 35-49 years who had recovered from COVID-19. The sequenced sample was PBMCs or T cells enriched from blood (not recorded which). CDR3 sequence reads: CASRSGGPAETQYF. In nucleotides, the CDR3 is TGTGCCAGCAGGAGCGGGGGACCGGCGGAGACCCAGTACTTC.